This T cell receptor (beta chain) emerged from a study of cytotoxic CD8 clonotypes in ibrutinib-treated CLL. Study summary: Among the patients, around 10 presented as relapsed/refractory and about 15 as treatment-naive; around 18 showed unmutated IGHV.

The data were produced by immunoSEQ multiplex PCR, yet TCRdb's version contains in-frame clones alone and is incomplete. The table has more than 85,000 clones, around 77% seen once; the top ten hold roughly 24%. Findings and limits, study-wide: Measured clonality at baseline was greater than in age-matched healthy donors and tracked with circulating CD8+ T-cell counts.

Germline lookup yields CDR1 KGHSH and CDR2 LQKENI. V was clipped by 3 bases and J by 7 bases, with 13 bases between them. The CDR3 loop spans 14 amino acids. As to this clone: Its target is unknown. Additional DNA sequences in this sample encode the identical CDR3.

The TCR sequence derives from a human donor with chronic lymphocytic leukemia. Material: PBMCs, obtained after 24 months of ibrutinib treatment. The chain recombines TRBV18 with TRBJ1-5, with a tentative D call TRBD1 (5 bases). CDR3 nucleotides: TGTGCCAGCTCACCGTCGGACCGGGGCCAGCCCCAGCATTTT. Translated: CASSPSDRGQPQHF.